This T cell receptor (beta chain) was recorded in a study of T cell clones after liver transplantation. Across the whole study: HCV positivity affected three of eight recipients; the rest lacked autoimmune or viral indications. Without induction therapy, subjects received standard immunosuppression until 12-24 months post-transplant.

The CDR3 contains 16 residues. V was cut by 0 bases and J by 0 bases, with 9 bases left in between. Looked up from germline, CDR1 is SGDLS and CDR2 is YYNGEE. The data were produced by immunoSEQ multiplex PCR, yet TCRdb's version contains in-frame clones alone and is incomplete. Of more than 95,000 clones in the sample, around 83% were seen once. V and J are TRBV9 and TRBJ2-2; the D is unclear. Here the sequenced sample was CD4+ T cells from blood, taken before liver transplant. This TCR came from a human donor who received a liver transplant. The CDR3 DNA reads TGTGCCAGCAGCGTAGCTACGAGCCCGAACACCGGGGAGCTGTTTTTT. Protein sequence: CASSVATSPNTGELFF.